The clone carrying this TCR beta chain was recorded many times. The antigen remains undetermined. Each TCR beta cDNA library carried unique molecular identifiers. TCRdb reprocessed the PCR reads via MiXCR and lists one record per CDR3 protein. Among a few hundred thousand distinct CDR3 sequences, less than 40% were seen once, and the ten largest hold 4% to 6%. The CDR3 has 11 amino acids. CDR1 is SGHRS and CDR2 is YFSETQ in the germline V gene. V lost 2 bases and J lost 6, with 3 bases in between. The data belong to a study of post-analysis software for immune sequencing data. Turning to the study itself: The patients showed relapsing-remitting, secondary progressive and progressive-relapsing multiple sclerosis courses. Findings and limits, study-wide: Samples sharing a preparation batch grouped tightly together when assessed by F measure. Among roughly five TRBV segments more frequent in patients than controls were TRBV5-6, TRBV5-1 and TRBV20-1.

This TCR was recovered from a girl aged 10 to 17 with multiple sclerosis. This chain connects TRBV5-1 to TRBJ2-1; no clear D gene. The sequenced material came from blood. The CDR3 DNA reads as TGCGCCAGCAGCTTTGTCAATGAGCAGTTCTTC. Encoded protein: CASSFVNEQFF.